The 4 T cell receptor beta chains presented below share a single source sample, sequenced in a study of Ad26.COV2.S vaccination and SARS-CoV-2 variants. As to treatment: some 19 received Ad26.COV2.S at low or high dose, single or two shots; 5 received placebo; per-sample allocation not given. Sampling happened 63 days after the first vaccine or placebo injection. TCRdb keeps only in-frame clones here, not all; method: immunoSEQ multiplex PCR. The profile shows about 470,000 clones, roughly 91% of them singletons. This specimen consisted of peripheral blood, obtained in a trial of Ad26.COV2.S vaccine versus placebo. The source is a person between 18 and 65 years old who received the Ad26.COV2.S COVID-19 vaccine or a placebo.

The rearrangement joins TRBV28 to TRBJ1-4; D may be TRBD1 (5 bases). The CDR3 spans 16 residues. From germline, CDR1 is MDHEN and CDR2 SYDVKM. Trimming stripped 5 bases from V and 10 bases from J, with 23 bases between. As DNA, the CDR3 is TGTGCCAGCAGTGCTCCTACGGCCCCTTTAAGGGGAAAACTGTTTTTT. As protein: CASSAPTAPLRGKLFF. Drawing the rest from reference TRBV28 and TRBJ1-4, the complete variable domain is DVKVTQSSRYLVKRTGEKVFLECVQDMDHENMFWYRQDPGLGLRLIYFSYDVKMKEKGDIPEGYSVSREKKERFSLILESASTNQTSMYLCASSAPTAPLRGKLFFGSGTQLSVL.

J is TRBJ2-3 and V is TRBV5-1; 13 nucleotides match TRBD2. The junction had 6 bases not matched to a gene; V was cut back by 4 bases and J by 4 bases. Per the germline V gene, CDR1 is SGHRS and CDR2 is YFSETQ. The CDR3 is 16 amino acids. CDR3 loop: CASSQGLAGFSDTQYF. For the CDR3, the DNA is TGCGCCAGCAGCCAGGGACTAGCGGGATTCTCAGATACGCAGTATTTT.

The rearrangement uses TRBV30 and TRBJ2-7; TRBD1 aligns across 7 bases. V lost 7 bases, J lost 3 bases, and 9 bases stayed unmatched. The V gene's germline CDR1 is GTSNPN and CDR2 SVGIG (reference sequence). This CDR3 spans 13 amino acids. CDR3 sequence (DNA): TGTGCCTCACATTGGGACAGCAACTACGAGCAGTACTTC. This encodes CASHWDSNYEQYF.

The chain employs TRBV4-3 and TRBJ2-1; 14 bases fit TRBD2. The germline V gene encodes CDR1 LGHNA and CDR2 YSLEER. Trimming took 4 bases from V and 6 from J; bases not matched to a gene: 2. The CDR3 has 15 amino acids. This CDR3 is CASSLGTSGSNEQFF. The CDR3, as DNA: TGCGCCAGCAGCCTAGGGACTAGCGGGAGCAATGAGCAGTTCTTC.